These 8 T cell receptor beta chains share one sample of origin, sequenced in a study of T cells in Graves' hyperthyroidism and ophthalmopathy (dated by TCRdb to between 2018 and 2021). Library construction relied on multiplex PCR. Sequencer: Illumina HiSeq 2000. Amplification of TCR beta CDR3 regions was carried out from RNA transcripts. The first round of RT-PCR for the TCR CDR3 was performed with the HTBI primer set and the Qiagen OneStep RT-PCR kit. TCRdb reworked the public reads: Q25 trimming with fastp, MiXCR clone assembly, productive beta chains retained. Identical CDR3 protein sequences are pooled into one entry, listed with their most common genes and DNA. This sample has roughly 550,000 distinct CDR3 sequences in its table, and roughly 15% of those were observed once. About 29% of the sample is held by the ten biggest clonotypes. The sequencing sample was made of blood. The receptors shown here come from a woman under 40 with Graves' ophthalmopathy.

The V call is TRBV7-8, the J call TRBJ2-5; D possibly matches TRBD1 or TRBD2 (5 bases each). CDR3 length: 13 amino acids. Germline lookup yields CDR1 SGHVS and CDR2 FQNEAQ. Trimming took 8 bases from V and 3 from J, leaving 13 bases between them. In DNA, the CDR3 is TGTGCCAGCCTAGGGACCCTCAAAGAGACCCAGTACTTC. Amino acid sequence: CASLGTLKETQYF.

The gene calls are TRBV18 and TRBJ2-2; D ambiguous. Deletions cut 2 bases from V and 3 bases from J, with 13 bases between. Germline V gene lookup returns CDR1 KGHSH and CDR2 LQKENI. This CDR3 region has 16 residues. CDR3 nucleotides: TGTGCCAGCTCACCAATAGTCGGCACGTACACCGGGGAGCTGTTTTTT. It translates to CASSPIVGTYTGELFF. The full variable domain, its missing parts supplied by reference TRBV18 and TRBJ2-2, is NAGVMQNPRHLVRRRGQEARLRCSPMKGHSHVYWYRQLPEEGLKFMVYLQKENIIDESGMPKERFSAEFPKEGPSILRIQQVVRGDSAAYFCASSPIVGTYTGELFFGEGSRLTVL.

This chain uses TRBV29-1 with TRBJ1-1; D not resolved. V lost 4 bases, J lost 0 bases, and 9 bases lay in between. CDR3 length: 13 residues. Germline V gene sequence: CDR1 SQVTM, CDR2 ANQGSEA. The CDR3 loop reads CSVVSVLNTEAFF. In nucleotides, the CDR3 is TGCAGCGTTGTCTCGGTATTGAACACTGAAGCTTTCTTT.

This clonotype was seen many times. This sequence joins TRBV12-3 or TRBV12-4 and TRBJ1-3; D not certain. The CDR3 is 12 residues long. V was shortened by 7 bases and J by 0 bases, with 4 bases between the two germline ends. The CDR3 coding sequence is TGTGCCAGCACCATCTCTGGAAACACCATATATTTT. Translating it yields CASTISGNTIYF.

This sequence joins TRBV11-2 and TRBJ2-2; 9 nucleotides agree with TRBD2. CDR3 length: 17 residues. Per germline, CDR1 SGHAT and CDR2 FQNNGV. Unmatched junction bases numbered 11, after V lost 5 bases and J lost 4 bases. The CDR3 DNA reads TGTGCCAGCAGCCCAGCGGGGGCGGGAGGGGGCACCGGGGAGCTGTTTTTT. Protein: CASSPAGAGGGTGELFF. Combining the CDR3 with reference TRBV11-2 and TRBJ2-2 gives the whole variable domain EAGVAQSPRYKIIEKRQSVAFWCNPISGHATLYWYQQILGQGPKLLIQFQNNGVVDDSQLPKDRFSAERLKGVDSTLKIQPAKLEDSAVYLCASSPAGAGGGTGELFFGEGSRLTVL.

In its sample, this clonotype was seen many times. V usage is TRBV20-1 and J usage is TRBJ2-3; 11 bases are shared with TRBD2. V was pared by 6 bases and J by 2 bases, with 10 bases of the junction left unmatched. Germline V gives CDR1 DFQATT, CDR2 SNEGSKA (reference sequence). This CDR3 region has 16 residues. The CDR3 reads CSAYSGLADSTDTQYF. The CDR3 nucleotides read TGCAGTGCCTACTCGGGACTAGCGGATTCCACAGATACGCAGTATTTT.

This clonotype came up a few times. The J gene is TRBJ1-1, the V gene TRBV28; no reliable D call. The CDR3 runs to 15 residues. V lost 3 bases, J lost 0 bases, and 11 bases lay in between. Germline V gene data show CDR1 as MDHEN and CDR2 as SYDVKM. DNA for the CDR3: TGTGCCAGCAGTTTCGGCGGATCACTGAACACTGAAGCTTTCTTT. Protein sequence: CASSFGGSLNTEAFF. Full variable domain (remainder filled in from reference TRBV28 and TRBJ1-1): DVKVTQSSRYLVKRTGEKVFLECVQDMDHENMFWYRQDPGLGLRLIYFSYDVKMKEKGDIPEGYSVSREKKERFSLILESASTNQTSMYLCASSFGGSLNTEAFFGQGTRLTVV.

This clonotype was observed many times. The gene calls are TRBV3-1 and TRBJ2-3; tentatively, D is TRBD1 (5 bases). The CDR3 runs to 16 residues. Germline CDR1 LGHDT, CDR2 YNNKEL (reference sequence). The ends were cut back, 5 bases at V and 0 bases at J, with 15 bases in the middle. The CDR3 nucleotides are TGTGCCAGCAGCATTAGGAGAAGGGGAAGCACAGATACGCAGTATTTT. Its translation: CASSIRRRGSTDTQYF.